Listed here is a single T cell receptor beta chain. This entry is derived from a study of blood T cell repertoires in COVID-19. Study context: PBMCs, B-cell-depleted T cells, or T cells provided the cDNA or gDNA that made up the material.

In the source study's methods: Nucleated cell number was recorded as an estimate derived from reference gene primer amplification. Measured with immunoSEQ multiplex PCR; TCRdb has only the in-frame clones, and not every one. D and trimming were read from the DNA, whereas the V and J calls and clone size are those reported in that table. The sample has approximately 150,000 clones; around 88% are singletons. Losses at the gene ends were 2 bases for V and 4 bases for J; bases not matched to a gene: 10. This CDR3 is built from 15 residues. CDR1 SQVTM and CDR2 ANQGSEA come from the germline V gene. Sequenced sample: peripheral blood. The origin of this receptor is a human donor in a cohort sampled during active COVID-19. The chain joins TRBV29-1 to TRBJ2-7; TRBD2 matches 8 bases. The CDR3 DNA reads TGCAGCGTTGAATCCCGGGAGGGAAGAGGGTACGAGCAGTACTTC. Residues: CSVESREGRGYEQYF.